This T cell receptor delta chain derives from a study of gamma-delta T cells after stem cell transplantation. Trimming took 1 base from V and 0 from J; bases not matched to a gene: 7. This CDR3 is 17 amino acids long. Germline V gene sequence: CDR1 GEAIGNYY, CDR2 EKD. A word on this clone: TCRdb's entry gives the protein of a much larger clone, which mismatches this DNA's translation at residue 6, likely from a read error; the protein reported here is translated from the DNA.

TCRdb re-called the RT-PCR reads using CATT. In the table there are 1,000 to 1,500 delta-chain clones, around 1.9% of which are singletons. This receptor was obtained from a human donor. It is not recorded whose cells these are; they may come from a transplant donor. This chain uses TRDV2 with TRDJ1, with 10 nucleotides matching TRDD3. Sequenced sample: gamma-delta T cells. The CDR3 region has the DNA TGTGCCTGTGACACGGTGCTGGGGGATAGGTACACCGATAAACTCATCTTT. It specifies CACDTVLGDRYTDKLIF.